In its sample, the clone carrying this T cell receptor (beta chain) was seen many times. This entry is derived from a study of early T cells in non-severe SARS-CoV-2 infection. Individual cDNA molecules received unique molecular identifiers during library preparation. Using its own MiXCR run on the 5' RACE reads, TCRdb lists one record per CDR3 protein. The sample shows about 56,000 distinct CDR3 sequences, under 12% of them seen only once. The sequencing sample was made of whole blood. This TCR was sampled from an adult who was a healthcare worker with PCR-confirmed SARS-CoV-2 infection or an uninfected control (not recorded which).

The CDR3 sequence is CASSLGGQGWSYGYTF. The CDR3 nucleotides read TGTGCCAGCAGTTTAGGGGGACAGGGATGGAGTTATGGCTACACCTTC. V usage is TRBV28 and J usage is TRBJ1-2, with TRBD1 matching over 9 bases. The germline CDR1 and CDR2 sequences are MDHEN and SYDVKM. The CDR3 has 16 amino acids. V was clipped by 2 bases and J by 5 bases; unmatched bases: 9.